The TCR beta chain described here comes from a study of blood T cell repertoires in COVID-19. The wider study: Material from acute and convalescent COVID-19 was sourced from the United States, Italy and Spain. T cells, B-cell-depleted T cells, or PBMCs provided the cDNA or gDNA that served as material.

The CDR3 has 14 residues. Germline V gene data show CDR1 as MNHEY and CDR2 as SMNVEV (reference sequence). Losses at the gene ends were 6 bases for V and 8 bases for J; bases not matched to a gene: 11. Sequencing was performed with immunoSEQ multiplex PCR; in TCRdb, only in-frame clones are kept and a portion is missing. In the table there are fewer than 350,000 clones, more than 85% of which are singletons. This TCR derives from a man in his forties or fifties with acute or convalescent COVID-19. The chain combines TRBV27 with TRBJ1-2; 8 nucleotides agree with TRBD1. Input material: peripheral blood. CDR3 in amino acids: CASRVAIDRGGYTF. The CDR3 DNA sequence: TGTGCCAGCAGGGTGGCAATAGACAGGGGCGGCTACACCTTC.